The entry below describes one T cell receptor (beta chain). The antigen remains undetermined. Donors were systemically healthy Caucasian individuals from Russia aged roughly 6 to 100 years. For every donor, a draw yielded around 9.4 milliliters of peripheral blood. The sample is drawn from a study of blood T cells in healthy people across ages. Overall study results and limits: Donor CMV status was unknown, possibly confounding expanded clonotype changes.

Together with a sample-barcoded 5' primer, a J-beta primer mix was included in a second PCR lasting roughly 7 to 11 cycles. MiXCR, run by TCRdb on the 5' RACE reads, gives a single entry per CDR3 protein. Of 1.6 million or so distinct CDR3 sequences detected, 30% to 35% appear once; the ten largest clones hold approximately 10%. The origin of this receptor is a woman in her 30s in good health. Source material: blood.

This chain's CDR3 is CASSLGASYTDTQYF. The CDR3 region has the DNA TGTGCCAGCAGCTTAGGTGCCTCGTATACAGATACGCAGTATTTT. The chain combines TRBV7-9 with TRBJ2-3; D is uncertain. CDR3 length equals 15 residues. V was pared by 1 base and J by 3 bases, with 11 bases between. Germline lookup yields CDR1 SEHNR and CDR2 FQNEAQ (reference sequence).